The clone carrying this T cell receptor (beta chain) was counted only a few times. TCRdb used MiXCR to reprocess the RT-PCR reads, holding one entry per CDR3 protein. The table has more than 550,000 distinct CDR3 sequences, 13% to 15% seen once. The CDR3 totals 12 residues. The V gene end was trimmed by 3 bases and the J gene end by 8 bases; junction bases not matched to a gene: 4. Per germline, CDR1 DFQATT and CDR2 SNEGSKA (reference sequence). The rearrangement uses TRBV20-1 and TRBJ2-1; 7 bases are shared with TRBD2. The source is a female donor in good health, serving as a healthy control. Sequencing used memory CD4+ T cells from blood. As DNA, the CDR3 is TGCAGTGCTAGCGGGAGGAGCTATGAGCAGTTCTTC. This encodes CSASGRSYEQFF.